The rows below give T cell receptor beta chains drawn from one sample of a study of OX40 agonist ivuxolimab in advanced cancers. The repertoire was sequenced with immunoSEQ multiplex PCR; TCRdb's copy has only in-frame clones and lacks some. The profile covers around 99,000 clones, with 90% appearing a single time and around 0.15% taken by the ten largest. The sample here was CD4+ or CD8+ T cells sorted from blood, taken in a trial of the OX40 agonist ivuxolimab. These receptors were taken from an adult with an advanced solid tumor such as melanoma, head and neck, liver or kidney cancer. Each CDR3 is given with its conserved first and last residue. The D gene is left open where the match is weak. Where a row states a size, it is once, few, many or the class of an expanded clone; other rows omit it.

J	V	size	D	DNA	CDR3
TRBJ1-5	TRBV6-1	-	-	TGTGCCAGCGCCAGTTTTAGCAATCAGCCCCAGCATTTT	CASASFSNQPQHF
TRBJ2-7	TRBV27	few	TRBD2	TGTGCCAGCAGTTTATCCAGCGGGAGCCCCTACGAGCAGTACTTC	CASSLSSGSPYEQYF
TRBJ1-4	TRBV7-2	once	-	TGTGCCAGCAGCTTAAACAGGGTTAATGAAAAACTGTTTTTT	CASSLNRVNEKLFF
TRBJ2-5	TRBV27	-	-	TGTGCCAGCAGTGAGGGGCATTTGGTAAGCCAAGAGACCCAGTACTTC	CASSEGHLVSQETQYF
TRBJ2-2	TRBV6-1	-	-	TGTGCCAGCACCTACCTGGGGGCTCCCACCGGGGAGCTGTTTTTT	CASTYLGAPTGELFF
TRBJ1-2	TRBV5-1	few	-	TGCGCCAGCAGCTTGTTTGGGGCTGGCTATGGCTACACCTTC	CASSLFGAGYGYTF
TRBJ2-3	TRBV5-4	-	TRBD1	TGTGCCAGCAGCTTGGCTGGACAGGGTCCGTCAGATACGCAGTATTTT	CASSLAGQGPSDTQYF
TRBJ2-2	TRBV18	-	-	TGTGCCAGCCGGACTGGCGCGAACACCGGGGAGCTGTTTTTT	CASRTGANTGELFF
TRBJ2-7	TRBV19	-	-	TGTGCCAGTAGTATATTCCAGAACTCCTACGAGCAGTACTTC	CASSIFQNSYEQYF
TRBJ1-5	TRBV10-2	-	-	TGCGCCAGCAGTGAGGTCGGCTCCAATCAGCCCCAGCATTTT	CASSEVGSNQPQHF
TRBJ2-1	TRBV29-1	-	TRBD2	TGCAGCGTCGTTCCATCGCTGACTAGCGGGAGGCCCCCTACTCCCAATGAGCAGTTCTTC	CSVVPSLTSGRPPTPNEQFF
TRBJ2-1	TRBV10-3	-	TRBD2	TGTGCCACCCGGACTAGCGGGAGAAAGTATGAGCAGTTCTTC	CATRTSGRKYEQFF
TRBJ1-1	TRBV5-1	-	-	TGCGCCAGCAGCTCGGGACGTCGCACTGAAGCTTTCTTT	CASSSGRRTEAFF
TRBJ1-1	TRBV6-6	-	-	TGTGCCAGCAGTTACCAGGGTTCCATGAACACTGAAGCTTTCTTT	CASSYQGSMNTEAFF
TRBJ2-7	TRBV20-1	-	-	TGCAGTGCTAGAGATAGGCTCGAGCAGTACTTC	CSARDRLEQYF
TRBJ2-5	TRBV7-2	-	-	TGTGCCAGCAGCTTTGGCCCCGGGGGGACCCAGTACTTC	CASSFGPGGTQYF
TRBJ2-3	TRBV6-4	-	-	TGTGCCAGCAGCGTTAGTTGGGGAAGAGGGACAGATACGCAGTATTTT	CASSVSWGRGTDTQYF
TRBJ1-1	TRBV5-6	-	-	TGTGCCAGCAGCTTAAGTCAGGACGGCTATTCCTTCTTT	CASSLSQDGYSFF
TRBJ2-3	TRBV9	-	TRBD2	TGTGCCAGCAGCGTAAGCTGGGGACTAGCGGGGGGGCATGCAGATACGCAGTATTTT	CASSVSWGLAGGHADTQYF
TRBJ2-5	TRBV29-1	-	TRBD2	TGCAGCGTTGTCGCGGGAGGGAAGACCCAGTACTTC	CSVVAGGKTQYF
TRBJ2-3	TRBV4-2	-	-	TGTGCCAGCAGCCAAGTAGCCGTGGGACCCACAGATACGCAGTATTTT	CASSQVAVGPTDTQYF
TRBJ1-1	TRBV30	-	-	TGTGCCTGGGTTCGGGATGCTGAAGCTTTCTTT	CAWVRDAEAFF
TRBJ1-1	TRBV19	-	-	TGTGCCAGTATTAAGAGGGGACACGGATCCACTGAAGCTTTCTTT	CASIKRGHGSTEAFF
TRBJ1-6	TRBV2	few	-	TGTGCCAGCAGTGTTAGGGTGCTGGACTCACCCCTCCACTTT	CASSVRVLDSPLHF
TRBJ2-4	TRBV5-1	once	TRBD1	TGCGCCAGCAGCTCGGACAGGGGGCTCCACATTCAGTACTTC	CASSSDRGLHIQYF
TRBJ1-6	TRBV4-1	-	-	TGCGCCAGCAGCCAAGAAGAAAACAGGGTCAATTCACCCCTCCACTTT	CASSQEENRVNSPLHF
TRBJ1-1	TRBV18	-	-	TGTGCCAGCTCACTAGATGACGGAAACACTGAAGCTTTCTTT	CASSLDDGNTEAFF
TRBJ2-3	TRBV27	-	-	TGTGCCAGCAGTTTTTGGGGGAGCGATACGCAGTATTTT	CASSFWGSDTQYF
TRBJ2-7	TRBV5-8	-	-	TGTGCCAGCAGCTTGGAAGCAGGGCTGGGGGAGCAGTACTTC	CASSLEAGLGEQYF
TRBJ2-3	TRBV18	-	TRBD2	TGTGCCAGCTCACCAAAGATACTGACTAGCTATTATGAAGCAGATACGCAGTATTTT	CASSPKILTSYYEADTQYF
TRBJ1-1	TRBV5-1	once	-	TGCGCCAGCAGCTTGGACGGGGCGGGGAACACTGAAGCTTTCTTT	CASSLDGAGNTEAFF
TRBJ1-5	TRBV5-1	-	-	TGCGCCAGCAGCGTAGGGGGAAGCAATCAGCCCCAGCATTTT	CASSVGGSNQPQHF
TRBJ1-5	TRBV10-3	-	-	TGTGCCATCAGTGAGTCGCGAAGGGAGGAGTCCAACCAGCATTTT	CAISESRREESNQHF
TRBJ2-3	TRBV7-9	-	TRBD1	TGTGCCAGCAGCTGGGACAGGGAGGATACGCAGTATTTT	CASSWDREDTQYF
TRBJ1-3	TRBV6-5	-	TRBD1	TGTGCCAGCAGTTACAAAGGGGGCACGGGAAACACCATATATTTT	CASSYKGGTGNTIYF
TRBJ1-6	TRBV19	few	TRBD1	TGTGCCACCGCGGACAGGGGTAATTCACCCCTCCACTTT	CATADRGNSPLHF
TRBJ2-5	TRBV27	-	-	TGTGCCAGCAGTCTCTCCTCCCGGCGCCAAGAGACCCAGTACTTC	CASSLSSRRQETQYF
TRBJ2-7	TRBV5-1	-	-	TGCGCCAGCAGCTTGGCAGGGGACAACTACGAGCAGTACTTC	CASSLAGDNYEQYF
TRBJ2-5	TRBV4-2	-	-	TGTGCCAGCAGAGGGTACCAAGAGACCCAGTACTTC	CASRGYQETQYF
TRBJ1-6	TRBV7-8	once	-	TGTGCCAGCAGGAACTCGGGACCAGATTCACCCCTCCACTTT	CASRNSGPDSPLHF
TRBJ1-1	TRBV6-5	-	TRBD1	TGTGCCAGCACTACACAGGGGGCGAACACTGAAGCTTTCTTT	CASTTQGANTEAFF
TRBJ2-2	TRBV27	once	-	TGTGCCAGCACCTTCATACCCGGCACCGGGGAGCTGTTTTTT	CASTFIPGTGELFF
TRBJ2-1	TRBV9	-	-	TGTGCCAGCAGCGTAGAAGGGTTCTCCTACAATGAGCAGTTCTTC	CASSVEGFSYNEQFF
TRBJ1-5	TRBV28	-	-	TGTGCCAGCAGGATAACAGGGAGGTCTTATCAGCCCCAGCATTTT	CASRITGRSYQPQHF
TRBJ1-1	TRBV5-1	-	-	TGCGCCAGCAGCTTGGAGAGAGGGCTTGTAGACACTGAAGCTTTCTTT	CASSLERGLVDTEAFF
TRBJ1-5	TRBV5-8	-	-	TGTGCCAGCAGCTTGTGGGATCAGCCCCAGCATTTT	CASSLWDQPQHF
TRBJ2-7	TRBV7-8	-	TRBD2	TGTGCCGTGTCTCCGGGGGGAGCAGGGAGGTACGAGCAGTACTTC	CAVSPGGAGRYEQYF
TRBJ2-6	TRBV9	-	-	TGTGCCAGCAGCGTAGAGGCGGGGCTGGACGTCCTGACTTTC	CASSVEAGLDVLTF
TRBJ1-1	TRBV13	-	TRBD1	TGTGCCAGCAGCTCAAGGGGGACAGGGATGAACACTGAAGCTTTCTTT	CASSSRGTGMNTEAFF
TRBJ1-1	TRBV5-4	few	-	TGTGCCAGCAGCTTGGTGGGGGAGACTGAAGCTTTCTTT	CASSLVGETEAFF
TRBJ2-3	TRBV4-2	-	-	TGTGCCAGCAGCATACGTGGAGGAACCTACACAGATACGCAGTATTTT	CASSIRGGTYTDTQYF
TRBJ1-1	TRBV6-1	-	-	TGTGCCAGCAGTCCTAGAGAGGCGGGGAACACTGAAGTTTTCTTT	CASSPREAGNTEVFF
TRBJ1-6	TRBV5-1	-	-	TGCGCCAGCAGCTTGGCCGGAGGCGGCGAACCTAATTCACCCCTCCACTTT	CASSLAGGGEPNSPLHF
TRBJ2-1	TRBV5-5	-	-	TGTGCCAGCAGCTTGTCTGGGAATGAGCAGTTCTTC	CASSLSGNEQFF
TRBJ1-2	TRBV5-5	few	-	TGTGCCAGCAGCTTGCCGACAGCCTATGGCTACACCTTC	CASSLPTAYGYTF
TRBJ2-2	TRBV11-3	-	-	TGTGCCAGCAGCCACGACACCTCCGGGGAGCTGTTTTTT	CASSHDTSGELFF
TRBJ2-3	TRBV6-4	-	TRBD2	TGTGCCAGCAGCCCGACTAGCGGTCCTCATACGCAGTATTTT	CASSPTSGPHTQYF
TRBJ1-1	TRBV5-1	-	-	TGCGCCAGCAGCTTGGCAAGCGGACTGGCGAACACTGAAGCTTTCTTT	CASSLASGLANTEAFF
TRBJ2-1	TRBV5-1	-	-	TGCGCCAGCAGCTTGGACCTCAATGAGCAGTTCTTC	CASSLDLNEQFF